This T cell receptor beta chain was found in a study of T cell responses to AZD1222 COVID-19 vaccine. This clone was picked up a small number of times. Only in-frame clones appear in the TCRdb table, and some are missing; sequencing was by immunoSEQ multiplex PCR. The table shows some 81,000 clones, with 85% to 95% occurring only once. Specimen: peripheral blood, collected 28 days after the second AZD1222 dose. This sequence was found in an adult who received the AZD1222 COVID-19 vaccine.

The CDR3: CANQGATSGGYEQFF. For the CDR3, the DNA is TGTGCCAATCAGGGGGCTACTAGCGGAGGCTATGAGCAGTTCTTC. The rearrangement uses TRBV2 and TRBJ2-1, with D possibly called TRBD1 or TRBD2 (8 bases each). V lost 10 bases and J 8 bases, leaving 24 bases between the germline ends. The CDR3 length is 15 residues. Germline V gene lookup returns CDR1 SNHLY and CDR2 FYNNEI.